These 14 T cell receptor beta chains were sequenced from one sample in a study of blood T cell repertoires in COVID-19. The assay was immunoSEQ multiplex PCR, and TCRdb's table has in-frame clones only and misses some. The data contain 150,000 to 200,000 clones, 88% of them singletons. Sequences were obtained from peripheral blood. Receptors originate from a human donor in a cohort sampled during active COVID-19.

The rearrangement joins TRBV10-3 to TRBJ2-7, with 7 positions matching TRBD2. Germline values: CDR1 ENHRY, CDR2 SYGVKD. V shed 10 bases, J shed 3 bases, and the junction held 3 bases outside the gene matches. This CDR3 is 11 amino acids long. For the CDR3, the DNA is TGTGCCACCGGGACTATCTACGAGCAGTACTTC. This encodes CATGTIYEQYF.

The rearrangement uses TRBV30 and TRBJ1-5; no definite D call. The length of the CDR3 is 15 residues. Germline V gene lookup returns CDR1 GTSNPN and CDR2 SVGIG (reference sequence). The V and J ends lost 0 bases and 0 bases respectively, with 9 bases between them. The CDR3 protein is CAWSVNSHSNQPQHF. The CDR3 coding sequence is TGTGCCTGGAGTGTAAACAGTCATAGCAATCAGCCCCAGCATTTT. Using reference TRBV30 and TRBJ1-5 for the parts outside the CDR3, the full variable domain is SQTIHQWPATLVQPVGSPLSLECTVEGTSNPNLYWYRQAAGRGLQLLFYSVGIGQISSEVPQNLSASRPQDRQFILSSKKLLLSDSGFYLCAWSVNSHSNQPQHFGDGTRLSIL.

J is TRBJ2-7 and V is TRBV5-5; no definite D call. V was shortened by 0 bases and J by 2 bases, with 21 bases between the two germline ends. CDR1 and CDR2 from the germline V gene are SGHKS and YYEKEE (reference sequence). The CDR3 extends over 18 amino acids. The CDR3: CASSLVLSVGRHPYEQYF. The CDR3 DNA reads as TGTGCCAGCAGCTTGGTGCTCAGTGTCGGCAGGCACCCCTACGAGCAGTACTTC.

Concerning this clone: The same CDR3 is also encoded by other DNA sequences in this sample. The rearrangement links TRBV7-9 to TRBJ2-1; D unclear. The V gene lost 2 bases and the J gene lost 6 bases, with 2 bases spanning the gap. The CDR3 totals 11 residues. The germline V gene has CDR1 SEHNR and CDR2 FQNEAQ (reference sequence). The CDR3 spells CASSLLNEQFF. The CDR3 nucleotides read TGTGCCAGCAGCTTACTCAATGAGCAGTTCTTC.

This clone appeared a single time. This chain joins TRBV19 and TRBJ1-1; D unresolved. The germline CDR1 and CDR2 sequences are LNHDA and SQIVND (reference sequence). V shed 0 bases and J shed 2 bases, with 10 bases lying between them. CDR3 length equals 15 residues. For the CDR3, the DNA is TGTGCCAGTAGTATAGAGAACCGGAGAAACACTGAAGCTTTCTTT. Protein: CASSIENRRNTEAFF.

The rearrangement uses TRBV20-1 and TRBJ2-7; the match to TRBD2 covers 9 bases. Per germline, CDR1 DFQATT and CDR2 SNEGSKA (reference sequence). This CDR3 comprises 15 residues. J was trimmed by 0 bases and V by 3 bases; bases with no gene match: 6. CDR3: CSASTIAGDSYEQYF. CDR3 bases: TGCAGTGCTAGTACGATAGCGGGGGACTCCTACGAGCAGTACTTC.

The chain joins TRBV23-1 to TRBJ2-1; 7 nucleotides agree with TRBD1. TRBV23-1 is classed as an ORF, of uncertain function. The trim removed 6 bases at V and 3 bases at J, leaving 17 bases unmatched. The CDR3 is made up of 18 amino acids. DNA for the CDR3: TGCGCCAGCAGCAAGGCCCGACAGGGTCGATCCTACTACAATGAGCAGTTCTTC. Its translation: CASSKARQGRSYYNEQFF.

The V call is TRBV4-1, the J call TRBJ2-3; the D is unclear. Germline V gene sequence: CDR1 MGHRA, CDR2 YSYEKL. The CDR3 loop spans 13 amino acids. V shed 3 bases and J shed 1 base, with 5 bases lying between them. The CDR3 nucleotides read TGCGCCAGCAGCCAGCAGGGCACAGATACGCAGTATTTT. This encodes CASSQQGTDTQYF.

The CDR3 spells CASSIVFRDEQYF. In DNA, the CDR3 is TGTGCCAGTAGTATAGTATTCCGGGACGAGCAGTACTTC. This chain uses TRBV19 with TRBJ2-7; D remains ambiguous. Per germline, CDR1 LNHDA and CDR2 SQIVND (reference sequence). The CDR3 totals 13 residues. The V gene lost 1 base and the J gene lost 5 bases, with 9 bases spanning the gap. The complete variable domain, with remaining parts taken from reference TRBV19 and TRBJ2-7, reads DGGITQSPKYLFRKEGQNVTLSCEQNLNHDAMYWYRQDPGQGLRLIYYSQIVNDFQKGDIAEGYSVSREKKESFPLTVTSAQKNPTAFYLCASSIVFRDEQYFGPGTRLTVT.

The chain recombines TRBV28 with TRBJ2-7, with D perhaps TRBD1 (6 bases). CDR1 and CDR2 (germline): MDHEN, SYDVKM. V was shortened by 4 bases and J by 1 base, with 14 bases between the two germline ends. This CDR3 is built from 15 residues. The CDR3 is CASSSRQVGSYEQYF. In DNA, the CDR3 is TGTGCCAGCAGTTCCCGACAGGTAGGGTCCTACGAGCAGTACTTC.

The chain is built from TRBV2 and TRBJ1-2; TRBD1 matches at 8 bases. Unmatched junction bases numbered 4, after V lost 6 bases and J lost 4 bases. The V gene's germline CDR1 is SNHLY and CDR2 FYNNEI. This CDR3 contains 13 residues. For the CDR3, the DNA is TGTGCCAGCAGCGACGACAGGGGCTATGGCTACACCTTC. Translation gives CASSDDRGYGYTF.

The V call is TRBV19, the J call TRBJ2-7, with 9 bases matching TRBD1. Germline loops: CDR1 LNHDA, CDR2 SQIVND (reference sequence). The CDR3 runs to 14 residues. Trimming removed 5 bases from V and 3 bases from J; junction bases left unmatched: 5. The CDR3 coding sequence is TGTGCCAGTAGTGTACAGGGGGCGGGCTACGAGCAGTACTTC. Protein: CASSVQGAGYEQYF.

The chain links TRBV3-1 (or the pseudogene TRBV3-2) to TRBJ2-5; 9 bases map to TRBD1. Germline lookup yields CDR1 LGHDT and CDR2 YNNKEL (reference sequence). The CDR3 covers 18 residues. The V and J ends lost 0 bases and 4 bases, in that order; junction bases with no gene match: 12. CDR3 loop: CASSQDRPTGTGRETQYF. As DNA, the CDR3 is TGTGCCAGCAGCCAAGATCGGCCCACCGGGACAGGGAGAGAGACCCAGTACTTC.

This rearrangement joins TRBV3-1 (or the pseudogene TRBV3-2) to TRBJ1-2; TRBD1 might be the D (5 bases). The germline V gene encodes CDR1 LGHDT and CDR2 YNNKEL (reference sequence). This CDR3 contains 13 residues. V lost 3 bases and J lost 8, with 13 bases in between. The CDR3 bases are TGTGCCAGCAGCCATCTGGGGCGCGAGGGCTACACCTTC. It specifies CASSHLGREGYTF.